The rows below give T cell receptor beta chains drawn from one sample of a study of CD8 T cells in ankylosing spondylitis. From the 5' RACE reads, TCRdb called clonotypes with MiXCR, one entry per CDR3 protein. The sample shows approximately 520,000 distinct CDR3 sequences, about 5% of them seen only once. The specimen was blood, either unsorted or a sorted T cell fraction (not recorded which). The receptors here all came from a male donor with ankylosing spondylitis. Both conserved end residues are part of each CDR3. The D gene is left open where the match is weak. Clone size is not always given. Where it is, it says once, few, many or a class for expanded clones.

TRBV6-5	many	TRBJ2-3	TRBD2	CASSVLAPTLEDTQYF	TGTGCCAGCAGTGTACTAGCGCCGACACTGGAGGATACGCAGTATTTT
TRBV12-3/TRBV12-4	many	TRBJ1-1	-	CASSLGNYATEAFF	TGTGCCAGCAGTTTAGGGAATTATGCCACTGAAGCTTTCTTT
TRBV28	many	TRBJ2-1	TRBD2	CASSSSGTSLNEQFF	TGTGCCAGCAGTTCCTCCGGGACTAGTTTAAATGAGCAGTTCTTC
TRBV20-1	many	TRBJ2-5	-	CSASSRWAQYF	TGCAGTGCTAGTAGCAGGTGGGCCCAGTACTTC
TRBV28	-	TRBJ2-7	TRBD1	CASSFGVKGAASSYEQYF	TGTGCCAGCAGTTTTGGAGTAAAGGGGGCGGCAAGCTCCTACGAGCAGTACTTC
TRBV5-6	few	TRBJ2-2	TRBD2	CASSLGNLAGVTGELFF	TGTGCCAGCAGCTTGGGGAACCTAGCGGGAGTCACCGGGGAGCTGTTTTTT
TRBV7-2	-	TRBJ2-5	-	CASSADLGQTQYF	TGTGCCAGCAGCGCCGACTTAGGGCAGACCCAGTACTTC
TRBV5-5	-	TRBJ1-5	-	CASSLTPIYSNQPQHF	TGTGCCAGCAGCTTGACACCTATTTATAGCAATCAGCCCCAGCATTTT
TRBV20-1	-	TRBJ2-3	-	CSASQRSTDTQYF	TGCAGTGCAAGTCAAAGAAGCACAGATACGCAGTATTTT
TRBV6-5	-	TRBJ2-7	-	CASSYSLSELSYEQYF	TGTGCCAGCAGTTACTCATTGTCGGAACTGAGCTACGAGCAGTACTTC
TRBV4-3	many	TRBJ1-1	TRBD1	CASSQGTGLRSSGAFF	TGCGCCAGCAGCCAAGGGACAGGGCTTAGAAGTTCAGGAGCTTTCTTT
TRBV5-1	many	TRBJ2-3	TRBD2	CASSSRLAGSTDTQYF	TGCGCCAGCAGCTCGAGACTAGCGGGGAGCACAGATACGCAGTATTTT
TRBV5-1	many	TRBJ2-1	TRBD1	CASSLTFLGTGEFF	TGCGCCAGCAGCCTGACCTTCCTCGGGACAGGGGAATTCTTC
TRBV20-1	many	TRBJ1-5	-	CSARTGTQGQPQHF	TGCAGTGCTAGAACAGGGACCCAAGGACAGCCCCAGCATTTT
TRBV7-2	-	TRBJ1-2	-	CASSSRTGGPNGYTF	TGTGCCAGCAGCTCGCGGACGGGCGGGCCAAATGGCTACACCTTC
TRBV4-3	many	TRBJ2-3	-	CASSQSWRGAGDTQYF	TGCGCCAGCAGCCAATCCTGGCGGGGCGCCGGAGATACGCAGTATTTT
TRBV28	many	TRBJ2-1	TRBD1	CASSVRGRGYEQFF	TGTGCCAGCAGCGTTAGGGGCAGGGGGTATGAGCAGTTCTTC
TRBV7-2	many	TRBJ2-5	-	CASSLAPWGETQYF	TGTGCCAGCAGCTTAGCCCCGTGGGGGGAGACCCAGTACTTC
TRBV20-1	many	TRBJ2-3	TRBD1	CSAGARVRGDTQYF	TGCAGTGCTGGGGCCCGCGTCAGGGGGGATACGCAGTATTTT
TRBV7-8	many	TRBJ2-1	TRBD2	CASQVWRGGRDEQFF	TGTGCCAGCCAAGTTTGGCGGGGGGGCCGTGATGAGCAGTTCTTC
TRBV20-1	-	TRBJ2-7	TRBD2	CSAGTSGSALREQYF	TGCAGTGCTGGGACTAGCGGGAGTGCCCTACGCGAGCAGTACTTC
TRBV7-8	many	TRBJ2-6	-	CASTTNTGANVLTF	TGTGCCAGCACTACTAATACTGGGGCCAACGTCCTGACTTTC
TRBV30	few	TRBJ2-7	-	CAWSATGYSYEQYF	TGTGCCTGGAGCGCCACAGGTTACTCCTACGAGCAGTACTTC
TRBV5-6	-	TRBJ2-2	TRBD2	CASRLFATILAGASGELFF	TGTGCCAGCAGGTTGTTCGCCACGATACTAGCGGGAGCGTCCGGGGAGCTGTTTTTT
TRBV7-8	many	TRBJ2-1	TRBD2	CASSSRLAGGPYYNEQFF	TGTGCCAGCAGCTCACGACTAGCGGGGGGCCCATACTACAATGAGCAGTTCTTC
TRBV18	few	TRBJ2-1	TRBD2	CASSPVSGTYNEQFF	TGTGCCAGCTCACCAGTTAGCGGGACCTACAATGAGCAGTTCTTC
TRBV6-2/TRBV6-3	many	TRBJ2-5	-	CASSYGRATQYF	TGTGCCAGCAGTTATGGCCGGGCGACCCAGTACTTC
TRBV20-1	many	TRBJ2-4	-	CSARVVRKNIQYF	TGCAGTGCTAGAGTGGTCAGAAAAAACATTCAGTACTTC
TRBV7-9	many	TRBJ1-2	-	CASSFEKGGYNYGYTF	TGTGCCAGCAGCTTTGAAAAGGGAGGATATAACTATGGCTACACCTTC
TRBV6-5	many	TRBJ1-1	TRBD1	CASSHRQGGTEAFF	TGTGCCAGCAGTCACCGACAGGGGGGTACTGAAGCTTTCTTT
TRBV4-2	many	TRBJ1-1	-	CASSLTGTPRRNTEAFF	TGTGCCAGCAGTCTCACCGGGACCCCGCGGAGAAACACTGAAGCTTTCTTT
TRBV7-9	many	TRBJ2-1	TRBD2	CASSFTSGRGPPEVFF	TGTGCCAGCAGCTTTACTAGCGGGAGGGGGCCCCCAGAGGTGTTCTTC
TRBV12-3/TRBV12-4	few	TRBJ1-1	-	CASTPDREAFF	TGTGCCAGCACCCCAGACAGGGAAGCTTTCTTT
TRBV20-1	many	TRBJ2-3	TRBD2	CSASAWLAGGTDTQYF	TGCAGTGCTAGTGCCTGGCTAGCGGGGGGCACAGATACGCAGTATTTT
TRBV9	few	TRBJ2-6	-	CASSGRPGTSSGANVLTF	TGTGCCAGCAGCGGGAGGCCCGGGACAAGTTCAGGGGCCAACGTCCTGACTTTC
TRBV20-1	many	TRBJ2-5	-	CSARSDTQETQYF	TGCAGTGCTAGGTCGGACACTCAAGAGACCCAGTACTTC
TRBV18	-	TRBJ1-2	-	CASSPPGRIYGYTF	TGTGCCAGCTCACCACCGGGACGGATCTATGGCTACACCTTC
TRBV5-1	few	TRBJ1-2	-	CASSRGGGTMDGYTF	TGCGCCAGCAGCCGAGGTGGGGGCACGATGGACGGCTACACCTTC
TRBV29-1	many	TRBJ2-3	-	CSGSTLGPDTQYF	TGCAGCGGGAGCACCCTAGGGCCAGATACGCAGTATTTT
TRBV7-2	many	TRBJ2-3	-	CASSLMAIVDTQYF	TGTGCCAGCAGCTTAATGGCAATCGTTGATACGCAGTATTTT
TRBV6-2/TRBV6-3	many	TRBJ2-1	-	CASTVGRGYYYNEQFF	TGTGCCAGCACCGTGGGCCGGGGCTACTACTACAATGAGCAGTTCTTC
TRBV7-9	-	TRBJ2-5	-	CASSLGVSKGETQYF	TGTGCCAGCAGCTTAGGGGTCTCTAAAGGGGAGACCCAGTACTTC
TRBV27	many	TRBJ2-2	-	CASSFGLVLFNTGELFF	TGTGCCAGCAGTTTCGGACTGGTCCTATTTAACACCGGGGAGCTGTTTTTT
TRBV29-1	many	TRBJ1-2	-	CSVEDTRANYGYTF	TGCAGCGTTGAAGATACCAGGGCTAACTATGGCTACACCTTC
TRBV20-1	few	TRBJ2-7	-	CSASKGYEQYF	TGCAGTGCTAGCAAGGGCTACGAGCAGTACTTC
TRBV28	-	TRBJ2-3	-	CASRNGDTQYF	TGTGCCAGCAGAAACGGAGATACGCAGTATTTT
TRBV27	many	TRBJ2-1	-	CASRSQEAQSYNEQFF	TGTGCCAGCCGATCCCAGGAAGCCCAATCCTACAATGAGCAGTTCTTC
TRBV5-1	many	TRBJ1-2	-	CASSLDASYYGYTF	TGCGCCAGCAGCTTGGATGCCAGTTACTATGGCTACACCTTC
TRBV6-5	many	TRBJ1-5	-	CASSSYGTGNQPQHF	TGTGCCAGCAGTTCCTACGGGACCGGCAATCAGCCCCAGCATTTT
TRBV20-1	few	TRBJ1-5	-	CSLTGLSNQPQHF	TGCAGTCTTACAGGTCTCAGCAATCAGCCCCAGCATTTT
TRBV18	-	TRBJ2-4	-	CASSPTGRAKNIQYF	TGTGCCAGCTCACCAACAGGGAGAGCCAAAAACATTCAGTACTTC
TRBV27	many	TRBJ1-6	-	CASRAGRSVVSPLHF	TGTGCCAGCAGGGCGGGACGTTCCGTGGTCTCACCCCTCCACTTT
TRBV4-2	many	TRBJ1-1	-	CASSQGNTRINTEAFF	TGTGCCAGCAGCCAAGGGAACACAAGGATTAACACTGAAGCTTTCTTT
TRBV10-3	many	TRBJ1-4	-	CAISDRGGEKLFF	TGTGCCATCAGTGATCGGGGGGGTGAAAAACTGTTTTTT
TRBV20-1	many	TRBJ2-5	-	CSCERGNQETQYF	TGCAGTTGCGAAAGGGGGAACCAAGAGACCCAGTACTTC